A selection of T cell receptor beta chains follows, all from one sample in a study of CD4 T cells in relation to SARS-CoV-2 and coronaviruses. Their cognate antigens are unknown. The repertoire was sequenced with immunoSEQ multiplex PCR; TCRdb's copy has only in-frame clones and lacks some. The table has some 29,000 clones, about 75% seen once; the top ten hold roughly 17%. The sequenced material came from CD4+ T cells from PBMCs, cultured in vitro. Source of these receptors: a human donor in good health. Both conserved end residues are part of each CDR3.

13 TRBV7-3 CASSPQGGTEAFF
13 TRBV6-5 CASTPTGGRGYTF
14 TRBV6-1 CASSETFSNQPQHF
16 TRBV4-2 CASSQDLRGAVRGYTF
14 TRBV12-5 CASLTGGAYNEQFF
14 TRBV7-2 CASSRGLTNQPQHF
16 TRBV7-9 CASSPLTGQNNQPQHF
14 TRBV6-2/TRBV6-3 CASSLSEARTGYTF
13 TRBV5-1 CASSYQYSYEQYF
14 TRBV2 CASWDGNSNQPQHF
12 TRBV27 CASSRGPNEQYF
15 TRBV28 CASSFPGASNQPQHF
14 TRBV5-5 CASSLDAGFNGYTF
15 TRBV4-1 CASSEQGAIPYEQYF
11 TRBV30 CAWTALTEAFF
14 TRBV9 CASSTTGNFSPLHF
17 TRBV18 CASSPRGGKATNEKLFF
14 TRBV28 CASRSPGQTYEQYF
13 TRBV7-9 CASSRLMTGELFF
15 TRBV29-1 CSVTGTGSSYNEQFF
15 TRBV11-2 CASSPEVWENTEAFF
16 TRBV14 CASSQDFAGNTGELFF
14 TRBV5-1 CASSPTGGGETQYF